Given below is one T cell receptor beta chain in context. The V gene's germline CDR1 is ENHRY and CDR2 SYGVKD. Trimming shortened V by 2 bases and J by 7 bases, and 12 bases separated the two germline ends. CDR3 length: 14 residues. Profiled with immunoSEQ multiplex PCR; TCRdb holds only in-frame clones, not every one. The sample shows about 60,000 clones, 70% to 90% of them seen only once. These data originate in a study of blood T cell repertoires in COVID-19. Looking at the study overall: Spain, Italy and the United States supplied samples that represented acute and convalescent COVID-19.

The chain has TRBV10-3 and TRBJ1-5, with TRBD1 as a possible D gene (5 bases). This receptor was obtained from a man in his 70s with acute or convalescent COVID-19. The sample taken for sequencing was peripheral blood. The CDR3 bases are TGTGCCATCAGTGAGCCCGGGGGAGGGCAGCCCCAGCATTTT. Translating gives CAISEPGGGQPQHF.